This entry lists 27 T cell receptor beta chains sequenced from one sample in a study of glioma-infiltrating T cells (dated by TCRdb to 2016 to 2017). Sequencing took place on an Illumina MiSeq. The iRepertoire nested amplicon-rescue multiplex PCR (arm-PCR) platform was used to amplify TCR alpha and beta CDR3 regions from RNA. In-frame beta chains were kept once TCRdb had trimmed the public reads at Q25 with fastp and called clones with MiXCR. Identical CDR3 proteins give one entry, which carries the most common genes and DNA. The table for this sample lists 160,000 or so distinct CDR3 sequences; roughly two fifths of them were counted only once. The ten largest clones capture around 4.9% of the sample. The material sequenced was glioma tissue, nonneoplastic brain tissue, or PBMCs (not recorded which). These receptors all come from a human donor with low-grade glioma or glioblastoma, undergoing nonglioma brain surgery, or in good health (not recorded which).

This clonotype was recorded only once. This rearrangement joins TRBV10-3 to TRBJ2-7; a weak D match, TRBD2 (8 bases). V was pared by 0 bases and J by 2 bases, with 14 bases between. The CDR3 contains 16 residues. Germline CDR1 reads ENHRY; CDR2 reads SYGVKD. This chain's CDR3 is CAISESSGGGTYEQYF. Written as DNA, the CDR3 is TGTGCCATCAGTGAGTCCTCGGGAGGGGGCACCTACGAGCAGTACTTC.

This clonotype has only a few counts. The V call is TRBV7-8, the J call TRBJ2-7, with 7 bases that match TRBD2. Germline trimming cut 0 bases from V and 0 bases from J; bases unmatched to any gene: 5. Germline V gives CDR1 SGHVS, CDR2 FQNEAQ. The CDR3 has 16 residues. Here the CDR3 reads CASSLASSGSSYEQYF. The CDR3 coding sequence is TGTGCCAGCAGCTTAGCCTCTAGCGGTAGCTCCTACGAGCAGTACTTC. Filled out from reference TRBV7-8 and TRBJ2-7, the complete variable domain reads GAGVSQSPRYKVAKRGQDVALRCDPISGHVSLFWYQQALGQGPEFLTYFQNEAQLDKSGLPSDRFFAERPEGSVSTLKIQRTQQEDSAVYLCASSLASSGSSYEQYFGPGTRLTVT.

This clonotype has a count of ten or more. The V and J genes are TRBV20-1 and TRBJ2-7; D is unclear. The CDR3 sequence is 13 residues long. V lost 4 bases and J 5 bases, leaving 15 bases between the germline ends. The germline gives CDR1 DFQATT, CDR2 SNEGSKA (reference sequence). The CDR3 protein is CSAKVVRTHEQYF. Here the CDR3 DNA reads TGCAGTGCTAAGGTAGTCCGGACCCACGAGCAGTACTTC.

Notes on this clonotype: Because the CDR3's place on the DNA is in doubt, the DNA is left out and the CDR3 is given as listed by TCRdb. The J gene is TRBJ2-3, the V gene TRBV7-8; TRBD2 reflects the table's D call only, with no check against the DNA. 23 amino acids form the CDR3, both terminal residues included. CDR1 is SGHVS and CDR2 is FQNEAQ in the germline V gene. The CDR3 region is CASSFYICSAPPRLAGWADTQYF.

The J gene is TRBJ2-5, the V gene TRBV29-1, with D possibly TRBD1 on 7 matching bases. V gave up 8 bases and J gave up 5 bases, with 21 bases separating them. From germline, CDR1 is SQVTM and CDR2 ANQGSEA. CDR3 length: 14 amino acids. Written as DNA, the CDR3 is TGCAGCACCGGAATTACAGGGGCGGGGGAGACCCAGTACTTC. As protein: CSTGITGAGETQYF.

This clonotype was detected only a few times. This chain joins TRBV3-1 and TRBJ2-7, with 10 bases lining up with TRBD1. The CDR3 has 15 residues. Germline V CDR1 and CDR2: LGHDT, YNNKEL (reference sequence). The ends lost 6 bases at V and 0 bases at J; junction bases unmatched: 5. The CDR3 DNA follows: TGTGCCAGCAGACCGGGACAGGGGATCTCCTACGAGCAGTACTTC. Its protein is CASRPGQGISYEQYF.

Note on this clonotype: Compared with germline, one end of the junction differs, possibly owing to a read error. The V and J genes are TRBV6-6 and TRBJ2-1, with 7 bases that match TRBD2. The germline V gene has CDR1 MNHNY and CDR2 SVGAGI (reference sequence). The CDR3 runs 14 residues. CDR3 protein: CASSYREGWNEEFF. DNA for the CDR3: TGTGCCAGCAGTTACAGGGAGGGGTGGAATGAGGAGTTCTTC.

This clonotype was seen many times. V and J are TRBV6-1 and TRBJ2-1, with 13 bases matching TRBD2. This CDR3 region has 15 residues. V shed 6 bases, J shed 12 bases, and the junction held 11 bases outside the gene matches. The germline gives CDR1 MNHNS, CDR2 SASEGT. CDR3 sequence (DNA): TGTGCCAGCAGAGAACTAGCGGGAGGGCCGGGTCCGCAGTTCTTC. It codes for CASRELAGGPGPQFF.

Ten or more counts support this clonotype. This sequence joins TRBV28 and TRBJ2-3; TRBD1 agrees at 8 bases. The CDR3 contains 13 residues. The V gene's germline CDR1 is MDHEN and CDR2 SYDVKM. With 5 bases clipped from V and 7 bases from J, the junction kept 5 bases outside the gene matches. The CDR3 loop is CASSPGQAYTQYF. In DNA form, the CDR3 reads TGTGCCAGCAGTCCGGGACAGGCCTATACGCAGTATTTT.

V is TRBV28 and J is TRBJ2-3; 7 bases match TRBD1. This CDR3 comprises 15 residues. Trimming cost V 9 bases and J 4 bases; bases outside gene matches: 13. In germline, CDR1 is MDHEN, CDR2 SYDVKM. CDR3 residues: CASSIPGQWSDTQYF. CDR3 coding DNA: TGTGCCAGTAGTATACCGGGACAGTGGTCAGATACGCAGTATTTT.

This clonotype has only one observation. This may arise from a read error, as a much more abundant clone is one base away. The CDR3 is CSDRGRRDYEQYF. CDR3 in DNA: TGCAGTGATAGAGGACGGAGGGACTACGAGCAGTACTTC. The chain employs TRBV20-1 and TRBJ2-7, with D tentatively TRBD2 (6 bases). The CDR3 is 13 residues long. Germline CDR1 and CDR2: DFQATT and SNEGSKA (reference sequence).

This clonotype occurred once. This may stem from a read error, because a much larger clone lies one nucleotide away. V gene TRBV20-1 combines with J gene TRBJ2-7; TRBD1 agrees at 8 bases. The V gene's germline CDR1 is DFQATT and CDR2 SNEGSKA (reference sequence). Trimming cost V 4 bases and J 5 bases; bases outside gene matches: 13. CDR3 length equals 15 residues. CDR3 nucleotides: TGCAGTGCTACTACCGACAGGGGAGGAGTCCACGAGCAGTACTTC. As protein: CSATTDRGGVHEQYF.

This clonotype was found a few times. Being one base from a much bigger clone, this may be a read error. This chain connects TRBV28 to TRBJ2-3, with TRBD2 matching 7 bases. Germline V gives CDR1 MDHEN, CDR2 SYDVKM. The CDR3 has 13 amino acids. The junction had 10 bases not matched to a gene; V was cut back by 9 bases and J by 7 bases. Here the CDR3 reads CASGLVQTNTQYF. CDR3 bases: TGTGCCAGTGGACTAGTACAGACAAATACGCAGTATTTT.

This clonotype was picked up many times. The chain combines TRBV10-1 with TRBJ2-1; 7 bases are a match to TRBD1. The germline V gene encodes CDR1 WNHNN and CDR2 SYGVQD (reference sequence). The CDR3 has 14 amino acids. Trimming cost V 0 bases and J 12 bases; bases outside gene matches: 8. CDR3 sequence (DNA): TGCGCCAGCAGTGAGTCCCACGGTGCAGGGGGGCAGTTCTTC. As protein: CASSESHGAGGQFF.

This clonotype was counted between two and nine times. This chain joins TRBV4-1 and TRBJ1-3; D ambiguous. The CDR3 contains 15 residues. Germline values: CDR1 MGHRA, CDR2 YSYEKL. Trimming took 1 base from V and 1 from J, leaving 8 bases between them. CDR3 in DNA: TGCGCCAGCAGCCAAGCCACGGGGTCTGGAAACACCATATATTTT. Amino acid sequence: CASSQATGSGNTIYF.

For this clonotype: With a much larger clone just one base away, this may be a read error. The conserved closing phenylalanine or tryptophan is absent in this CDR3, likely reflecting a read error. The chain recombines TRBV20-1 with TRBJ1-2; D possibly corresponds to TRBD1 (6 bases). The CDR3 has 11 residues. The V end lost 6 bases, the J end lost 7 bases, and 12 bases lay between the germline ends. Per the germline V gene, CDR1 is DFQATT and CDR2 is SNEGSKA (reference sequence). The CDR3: CSALGGGGYTL. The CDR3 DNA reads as TGCAGTGCCCTAGGGGGTGGTGGCTACACCCTC.

In nucleotides, the CDR3 is TGTGCCAGCAGGCATCGGGATTCTAGCACAGATACGCAGTATTTT. This sequence encodes CASRHRDSSTDTQYF. The chain couples TRBV6-2 or TRBV6-3 to TRBJ2-3, with D possibly TRBD2 on 5 matching bases. The CDR3 totals 15 residues. With 6 bases removed from V and 0 bases from J, the gap between germline ends came to 13 bases. Germline values: CDR1 MNHEY, CDR2 SVGEGT.

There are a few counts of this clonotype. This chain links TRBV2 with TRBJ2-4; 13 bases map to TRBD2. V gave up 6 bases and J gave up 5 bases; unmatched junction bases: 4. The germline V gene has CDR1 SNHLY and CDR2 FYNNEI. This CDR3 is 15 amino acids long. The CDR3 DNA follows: TGTGCCAGCAGAGGTACTAGCGGGAGGGAAAACATTCAGTACTTC. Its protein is CASRGTSGRENIQYF.

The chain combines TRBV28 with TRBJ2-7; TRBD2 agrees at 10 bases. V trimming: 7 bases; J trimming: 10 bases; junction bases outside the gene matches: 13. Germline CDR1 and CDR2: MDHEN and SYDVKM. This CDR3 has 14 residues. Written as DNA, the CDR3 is TGTGCCAGCAAGGAACTAGCGGGACACTACTATCAGTACTTC. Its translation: CASKELAGHYYQYF. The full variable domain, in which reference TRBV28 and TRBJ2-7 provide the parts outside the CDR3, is DVKVTQSSRYLVKRTGEKVFLECVQDMDHENMFWYRQDPGLGLRLIYFSYDVKMKEKGDIPEGYSVSREKKERFSLILESASTNQTSMYLCASKELAGHYYQYFGPGTRLTVT.

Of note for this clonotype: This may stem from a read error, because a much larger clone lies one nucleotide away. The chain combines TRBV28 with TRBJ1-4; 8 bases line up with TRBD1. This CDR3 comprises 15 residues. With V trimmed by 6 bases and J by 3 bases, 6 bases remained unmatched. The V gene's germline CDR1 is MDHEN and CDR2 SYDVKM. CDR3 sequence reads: CASRLLDRANEKLFF. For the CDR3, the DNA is TGTGCCAGCAGGCTCTTGGACAGGGCTAATGAAAAACTGTTTTTT.

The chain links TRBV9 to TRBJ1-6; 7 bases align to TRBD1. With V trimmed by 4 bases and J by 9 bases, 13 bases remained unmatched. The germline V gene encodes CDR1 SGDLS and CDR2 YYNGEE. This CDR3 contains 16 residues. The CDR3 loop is CASSIATGARGSPLHF. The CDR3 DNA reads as TGTGCCAGCAGCATAGCTACAGGGGCGCGGGGTTCACCCCTCCACTTT.

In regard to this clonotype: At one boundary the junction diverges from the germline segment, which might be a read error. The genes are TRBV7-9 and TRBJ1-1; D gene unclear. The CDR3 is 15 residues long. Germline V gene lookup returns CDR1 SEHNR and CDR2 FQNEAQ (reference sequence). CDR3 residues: CASSLLASVNTEGFF. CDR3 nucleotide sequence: TGTGCCAGCAGCTTATTGGCATCCGTGAACACTGAAGGTTTCTTT. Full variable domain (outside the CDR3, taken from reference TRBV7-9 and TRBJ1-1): DTGVSQNPRHKITKRGQNVTFRCDPISEHNRLYWYRQTLGQGPEFLTYFQNEAQLEKSRLLSDRFSAERPKGSFSTLEIQRTEQGDSAMYLCASSLLASVNTEGFFGQGTRLTVV.

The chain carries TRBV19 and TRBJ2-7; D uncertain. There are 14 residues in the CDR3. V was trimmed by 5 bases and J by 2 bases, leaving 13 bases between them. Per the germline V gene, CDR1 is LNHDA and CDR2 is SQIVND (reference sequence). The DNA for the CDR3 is TGTGCCAGTAGTTTCAGGACGGCTACCTACGAGCAGTACTTC. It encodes CASSFRTATYEQYF.

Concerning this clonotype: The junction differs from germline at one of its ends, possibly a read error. For the CDR3, the DNA is TGTGCCAGCAGGCAGGGGGCGGTTAGCAATCAGACCCAGGATTTT. Its protein product is CASRQGAVSNQTQDF. The rearrangement joins TRBV12-3 or TRBV12-4 to TRBJ1-5; 8 nucleotides agree with TRBD1. The CDR3 has 15 amino acids.

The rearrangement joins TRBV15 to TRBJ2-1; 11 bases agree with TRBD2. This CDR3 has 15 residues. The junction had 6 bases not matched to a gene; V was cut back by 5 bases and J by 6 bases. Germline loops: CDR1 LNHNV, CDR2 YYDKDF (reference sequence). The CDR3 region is CATSALGTSGNEQFF. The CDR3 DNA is TGTGCCACCAGCGCTCTCGGGACTAGCGGCAATGAGCAGTTCTTC.

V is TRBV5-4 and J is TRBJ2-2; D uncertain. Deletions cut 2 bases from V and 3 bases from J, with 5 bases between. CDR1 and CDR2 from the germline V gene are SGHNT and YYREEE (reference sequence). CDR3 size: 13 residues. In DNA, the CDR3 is TGTGCCAGCAGCTTTACGGACACCGGGGAGCTGTTTTTT. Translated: CASSFTDTGELFF.

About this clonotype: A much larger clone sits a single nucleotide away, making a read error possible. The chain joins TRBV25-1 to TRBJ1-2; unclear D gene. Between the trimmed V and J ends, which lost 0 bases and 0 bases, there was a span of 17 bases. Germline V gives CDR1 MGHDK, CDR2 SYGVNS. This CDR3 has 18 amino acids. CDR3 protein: CASSEYYGEGEPNYGYTF. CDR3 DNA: TGTGCCAGCAGTGAATATTATGGGGAGGGAGAACCTAACTATGGCTACACCTTC.